These 7 T cell receptor beta chains were sequenced from one sample in a study of shared clonotypes between healthy human individuals. Naive CD8 cells were CD45RO-negative, positively selected for CCR7, excluding terminally differentiated effector memory CD45RA+ cells. Assay: immunoSEQ multiplex PCR; the TCRdb copy retains only in-frame clones and omits some. The sample lists approximately 1.9 million clones, around 93% occurring once. Sequencing was carried out using naive CD8+ T cells from PBMCs. Receptors were obtained from a young man in good health. Some clones in this sample may be carry-over from other donors' samples.

Of note for this clone: Compared with germline, one end of the junction differs, possibly owing to a read error. The rearrangement links TRBV4-1 to TRBJ1-2, with 7 bases aligning to TRBD1. CDR1 is MGHRA, CDR2 YSYEKL, per germline. The CDR3 spans 16 residues. CDR3 sequence: CASSQAAGTDAYLPFF. The CDR3 DNA sequence: TGCGCCAGCAGCCAAGCAGCCGGGACAGACGCCTATCTCCCCTTCTTC.

The chain uses TRBV27 and TRBJ1-2, with 8 positions matching TRBD1. Germline assignment: CDR1 MNHEY and CDR2 SMNVEV (reference sequence). J gave up 8 bases and V 8 bases, and 13 bases lay outside the gene matches. The CDR3 is 14 residues long. The chain's CDR3 is CASPRTGSEGGYTF. The DNA for the CDR3 is TGTGCCAGCCCACGGACAGGGTCTGAGGGAGGCTACACCTTC.

The chain employs TRBV2 and TRBJ2-7; 10 nucleotides line up with TRBD2. This CDR3 region has 14 residues. Losses at the gene ends were 10 bases for V and 5 bases for J; bases not matched to a gene: 11. Germline V gene sequence: CDR1 SNHLY, CDR2 FYNNEI. CDR3 loop: CAKTHVAGGHEQYF. Written as DNA, the CDR3 is TGTGCCAAGACCCACGTAGCGGGAGGCCACGAGCAGTACTTC.

As regards this clone: The same CDR3 also results from other DNA sequences found in this sample. CDR3 nucleotides: TGTGCCAGCAGCTTAATGGGGAATGAGCAGTTCTTC. Translation gives CASSLMGNEQFF. The chain has TRBV5-6 and TRBJ2-1; no firm D call. Germline values: CDR1 SGHDT, CDR2 YYEEEE. The CDR3 has 12 residues. Trimming left V 2 bases short and J 7 bases short, with 7 bases between.

Worth noting for this clone: The sample carries other DNA sequences with the same CDR3. The chain couples TRBV7-9 to TRBJ2-7; perhaps TRBD1 as D (5 bases). Germline CDR1 and CDR2: SEHNR and FQNEAQ (reference sequence). This CDR3 spans 14 amino acids. Trimming removed 3 bases from V and 1 base from J, with 10 bases in between. The CDR3 is CASSLTDGSYEQYF. The DNA of the CDR3 is TGTGCCAGCAGCTTGACAGACGGATCCTACGAGCAGTACTTC.

In this sample, this clone turned up once. J is TRBJ2-1 and V is TRBV7-8; D possibly corresponds to TRBD2 (5 bases). Trimming stripped 1 base from V and 0 bases from J, with 13 bases between. This CDR3 is built from 17 residues. Germline assignment: CDR1 SGHVS and CDR2 FQNEAQ. The CDR3 nucleotides are TGTGCCAGCAGCTTAGAAATAGCGTCGAGCTCCTACAATGAGCAGTTCTTC. Its translation: CASSLEIASSSYNEQFF.

The CDR3 region is CASSFRTSFGTDTQYF. DNA for the CDR3: TGTGCCAGCAGTTTCAGGACTAGTTTTGGCACAGATACGCAGTATTTT. This chain uses TRBV27 with TRBJ2-3; 7 nucleotides match TRBD2. With V trimmed by 3 bases and J by 1 base, 7 bases remained unmatched. CDR1 and CDR2 from the germline V gene are MNHEY and SMNVEV (reference sequence). The CDR3 length is 16 residues.